Listed below are T cell receptor beta chains from one sample, sequenced in a study of blood T cell repertoires in COVID-19. Data came from immunoSEQ multiplex PCR; TCRdb stores just in-frame clones and leaves some out. The data contain about 54,000 clones, around 86% of them singletons. Sequenced material: peripheral blood. The receptors were gathered from a human donor in a cohort sampled during active COVID-19. CDR3s leave out the opening cysteine and the closing phenylalanine or tryptophan.

V: TRBV15; CDR3: ATSRRTGRNEKLF
V: TRBV19; CDR3: ASSRQGLSGNTIY
V: TRBV2; CDR3: ASSEWDYSYEQY
V: TRBV27; CDR3: ASSYALAGGAKTQY
V: TRBV7-8; CDR3: ASSFGGSSEKLF
V: TRBV5-1; CDR3: ATNDPSGADYEQY
V: TRBV12-3/TRBV12-4; CDR3: ASSSLATDTQY
V: TRBV9; CDR3: ASSQRSGGPWYEQF
V: TRBV29-1; CDR3: SRLGDQETQY
V: TRBV12-3/TRBV12-4; CDR3: ASRRVGTDTQY
V: TRBV6-6; CDR3: ASSYSMASNQPQH
V: TRBV7-7; CDR3: ASSSTGNTGELF
V: TRBV11-2; CDR3: ASSQDRVFEQY
V: TRBV5-6; CDR3: ASSLWRPDNIQY
V: TRBV28; CDR3: ASSLFASGGAEQY
V: TRBV9; CDR3: ASSVAGRPHTDTQY
V: TRBV9; CDR3: ASSVMEGFGSPLH
V: TRBV12-5; CDR3: ASGLGTDTGELF
V: TRBV12-5; CDR3: ASGSSGGALNEQF
V: TRBV2; CDR3: ASSDSSYNEQF
V: TRBV6-1; CDR3: ASSEASAGQETQY
V: TRBV5-4; CDR3: ASSVGETQY
V: TRBV29-1; CDR3: SALGQGKYEQY
V: TRBV18; CDR3: ASSPGPGEGYT
V: TRBV19; CDR3: ASSGSLAASTDTQY
V: TRBV12-2; CDR3: ASRFSFRVAEPNSPLH
V: TRBV11-2; CDR3: ASSHGPEGPYNEQF
V: TRBV9; CDR3: ASSVVEGGKQF
V: TRBV19; CDR3: ASSGRSQGQGGYT
V: TRBV7-2; CDR3: ASSSGRGETQY
V: TRBV5-6; CDR3: ASSWGPANTGELF
V: TRBV7-8; CDR3: ASSRGGANTEAF
V: TRBV21-1; CDR3: ASSPEMGQRTYEQY
V: TRBV21-1; CDR3: ASSHVPPRHPKNIQY
V: TRBV28; CDR3: ASSLVGYRVSNQPQH
V: TRBV5-1; CDR3: ASSLGTSGAYEQY
V: TRBV28; CDR3: ASSLFGRGRKETQY
V: TRBV5-1; CDR3: ASSFGTGNTEAF
V: TRBV27; CDR3: ASSSRGGYEQY
V: TRBV7-9; CDR3: ASSFGGQPGRDTQY
V: TRBV21-1; CDR3: ASSKTGRPTLEQF
V: TRBV2; CDR3: AAGGSSYNSPLH
V: TRBV30; CDR3: AWKSRGLSLWNQPQH
V: TRBV4-1; CDR3: ASSQRTGVNEQF
V: TRBV3-1/TRBV3-2; CDR3: ASSPSQETQY
V: TRBV3-1/TRBV3-2; CDR3: ASSQERGASGANVLT
V: TRBV5-1; CDR3: ASSLGQLEGYNEQF
V: TRBV11-2; CDR3: ASSLRGSGTDTQY
V: TRBV7-3; CDR3: ASSLTAAGTSAPRGSYNEQF
V: TRBV30; CDR3: AWSPGPEAF
V: TRBV19; CDR3: ASSIAVGREYEQF
V: TRBV7-9; CDR3: ASRTAGGPGEQF
V: TRBV19; CDR3: ASSTQRGGAYEQY